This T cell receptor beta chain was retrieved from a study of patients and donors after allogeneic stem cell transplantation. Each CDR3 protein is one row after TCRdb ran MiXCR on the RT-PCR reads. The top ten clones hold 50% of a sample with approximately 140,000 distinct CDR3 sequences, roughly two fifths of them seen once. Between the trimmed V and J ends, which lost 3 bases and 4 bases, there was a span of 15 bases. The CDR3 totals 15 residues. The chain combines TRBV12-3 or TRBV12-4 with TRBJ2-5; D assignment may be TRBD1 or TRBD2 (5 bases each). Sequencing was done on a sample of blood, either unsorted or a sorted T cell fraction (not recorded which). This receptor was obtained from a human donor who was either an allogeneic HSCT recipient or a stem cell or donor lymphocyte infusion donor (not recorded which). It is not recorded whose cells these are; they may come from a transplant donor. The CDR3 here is CASSFLPRGTETQYF. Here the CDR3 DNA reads TGTGCCAGCAGTTTTCTCCCACGGGGCACAGAGACCCAGTACTTC.